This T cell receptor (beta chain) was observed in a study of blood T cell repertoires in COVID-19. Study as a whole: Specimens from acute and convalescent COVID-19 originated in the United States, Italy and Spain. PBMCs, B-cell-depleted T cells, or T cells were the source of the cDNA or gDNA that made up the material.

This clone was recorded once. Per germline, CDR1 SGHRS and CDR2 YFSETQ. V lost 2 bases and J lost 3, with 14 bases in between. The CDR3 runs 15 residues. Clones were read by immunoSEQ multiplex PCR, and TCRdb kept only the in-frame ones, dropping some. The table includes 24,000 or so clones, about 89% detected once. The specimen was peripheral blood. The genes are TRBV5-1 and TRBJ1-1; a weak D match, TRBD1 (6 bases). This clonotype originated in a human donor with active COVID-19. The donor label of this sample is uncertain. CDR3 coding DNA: TGCGCCAGCAGCTTCAATGTGGGGGCGGACACTGAAGCTTTCTTT. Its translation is CASSFNVGADTEAFF.